This TCR beta chain is from a study of T cells in women clearing cervical HPV infection. About the study: Cases: HPV16-related CIN3 or worse on histology, a couple of invasive cancers. Case blood was drawn a median approximately 150 days after lesion detection.

Sequenced by immunoSEQ multiplex PCR; TCRdb stores in-frame clones only, minus some. This listing includes 20,000 or so clones. Note on this clone: Its antigen is not identified. The sequenced fragment ends 3 residues before the CDR3 boundary, so the rest is inferred from the germline J gene.

The CDR3 length is 14 residues. Germline V gene data show CDR1 as SNHLY and CDR2 as FYNNEI. Whole-study results and caveats: Controls had more TRBV6-7 (approximately 0.16%) than cases (approximately 0.11%). It is unknown whether associations predate infection; no effector/memory or HPV-specific sorting.

The sequence was collected from a woman aged 18-69 years with a cervical HPV16 infection that either progressed to CIN3+ or cleared (not recorded which). This chain joins TRBV2 and TRBJ1-2, with 8 nucleotides matching TRBD1. The sequenced sample consisted of blood buffy coat. The CDR3 DNA, read in part, is TGTGCCACCCACTCGGACAGGGTCTCCTACGAC. As protein: CATHSDRVSYD. The complete CDR3 reads CATHSDRVSYDYTF. Full variable domain (missing parts from reference TRBV2 and TRBJ1-2): EPEVTQTPSHQVTQMGQEVILRCVPISNHLYFYWYRQILGQKVEFLVSFYNNEISEKSEIFDDQFSVERPDGSNFTLKIRSTKLEDSAMYFCATHSDRVSYDYTFGSGTRLTVV.